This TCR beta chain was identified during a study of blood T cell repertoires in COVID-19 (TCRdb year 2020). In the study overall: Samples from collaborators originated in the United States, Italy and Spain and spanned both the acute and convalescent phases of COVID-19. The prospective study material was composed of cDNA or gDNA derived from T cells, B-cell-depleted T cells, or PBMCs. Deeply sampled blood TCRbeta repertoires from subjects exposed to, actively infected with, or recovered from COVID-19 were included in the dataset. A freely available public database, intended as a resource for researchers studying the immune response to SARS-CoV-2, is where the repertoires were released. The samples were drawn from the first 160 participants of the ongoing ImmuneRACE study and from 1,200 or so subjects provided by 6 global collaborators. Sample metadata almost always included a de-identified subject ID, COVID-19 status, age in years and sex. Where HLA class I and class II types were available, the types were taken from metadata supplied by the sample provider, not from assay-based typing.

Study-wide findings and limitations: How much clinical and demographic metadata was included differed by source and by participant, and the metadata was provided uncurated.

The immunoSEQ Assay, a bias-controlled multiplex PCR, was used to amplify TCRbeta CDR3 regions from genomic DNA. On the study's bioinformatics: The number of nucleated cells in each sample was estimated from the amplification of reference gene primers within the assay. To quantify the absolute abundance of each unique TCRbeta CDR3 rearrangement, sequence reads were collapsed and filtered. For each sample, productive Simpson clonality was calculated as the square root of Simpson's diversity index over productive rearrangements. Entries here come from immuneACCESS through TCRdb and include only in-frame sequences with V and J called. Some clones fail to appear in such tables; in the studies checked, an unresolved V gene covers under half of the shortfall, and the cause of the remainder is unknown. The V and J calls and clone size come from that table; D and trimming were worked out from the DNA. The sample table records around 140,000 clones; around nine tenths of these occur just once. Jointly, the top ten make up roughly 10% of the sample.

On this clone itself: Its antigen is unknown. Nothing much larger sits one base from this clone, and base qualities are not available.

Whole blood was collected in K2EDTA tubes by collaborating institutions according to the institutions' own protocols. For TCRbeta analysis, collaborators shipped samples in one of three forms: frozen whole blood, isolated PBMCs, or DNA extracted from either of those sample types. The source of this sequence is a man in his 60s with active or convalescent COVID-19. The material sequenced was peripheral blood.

The CDR3 is CASSFRQGSEKLFF. In nucleotide form, the sequence is TGTGCCAGCAGTTTCCGACAGGGGTCTGAAAAACTGTTTTTT. The chain links TRBV28 with TRBJ1-4; 8 central nucleotides agree with TRBD1. Trimming takes 3 bases off V and 7 bases off J; junction bases not matched to a gene: 4. The CDR3 covers 14 residues, taking in both the cysteine and the phenylalanine. Solely the CDR3 DNA is kept, with 42 bases framed from the first base. The germline V gene supplies CDR1 MDHEN and CDR2 SYDVKM.